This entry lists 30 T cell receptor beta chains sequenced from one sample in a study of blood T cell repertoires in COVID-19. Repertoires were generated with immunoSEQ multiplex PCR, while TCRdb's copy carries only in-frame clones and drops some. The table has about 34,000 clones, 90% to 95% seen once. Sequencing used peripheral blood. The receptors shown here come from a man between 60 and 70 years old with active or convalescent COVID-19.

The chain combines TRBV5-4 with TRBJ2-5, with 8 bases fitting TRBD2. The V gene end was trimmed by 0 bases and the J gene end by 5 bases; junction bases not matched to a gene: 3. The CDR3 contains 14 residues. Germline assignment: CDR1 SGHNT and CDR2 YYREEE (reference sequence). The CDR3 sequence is CASSLVREGETQYF. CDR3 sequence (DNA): TGTGCCAGCAGCTTGGTCCGGGAGGGGGAGACCCAGTACTTC.

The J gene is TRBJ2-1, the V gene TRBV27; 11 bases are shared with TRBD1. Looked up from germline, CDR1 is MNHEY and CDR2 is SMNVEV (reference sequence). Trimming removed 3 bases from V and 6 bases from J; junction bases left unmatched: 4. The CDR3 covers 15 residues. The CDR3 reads CASSFLGQGANEQFF. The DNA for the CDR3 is TGTGCCAGCAGTTTTTTAGGACAGGGGGCCAATGAGCAGTTCTTC.

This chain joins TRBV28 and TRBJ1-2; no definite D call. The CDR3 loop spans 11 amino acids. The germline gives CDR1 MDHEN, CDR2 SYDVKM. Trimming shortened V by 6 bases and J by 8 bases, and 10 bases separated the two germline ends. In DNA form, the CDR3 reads TGTGCCAGCAGCATCCAAAAAGGCTACACCTTC. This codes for CASSIQKGYTF.

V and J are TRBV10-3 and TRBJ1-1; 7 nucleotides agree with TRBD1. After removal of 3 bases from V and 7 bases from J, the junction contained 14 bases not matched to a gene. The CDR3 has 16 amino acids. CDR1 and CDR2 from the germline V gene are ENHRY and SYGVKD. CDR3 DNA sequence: TGTGCCATCAGTGAAACCCGGACAGGCGCTATTATTGAAGCTTTCTTT. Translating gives CAISETRTGAIIEAFF.

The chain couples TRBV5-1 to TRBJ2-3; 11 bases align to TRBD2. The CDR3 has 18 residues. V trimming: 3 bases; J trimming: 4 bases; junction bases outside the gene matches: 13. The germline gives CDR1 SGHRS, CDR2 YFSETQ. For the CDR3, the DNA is TGCGCCAGCAGCTCCATGACTAGCGGGAAAGTAAGCCCAGATACGCAGTATTTT. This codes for CASSSMTSGKVSPDTQYF.

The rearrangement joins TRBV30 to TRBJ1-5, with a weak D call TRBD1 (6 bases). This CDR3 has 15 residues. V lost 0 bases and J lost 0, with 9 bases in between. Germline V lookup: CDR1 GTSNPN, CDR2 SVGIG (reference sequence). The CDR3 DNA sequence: TGTGCCTGGAGTGTACCAGGGGTTAGCAATCAGCCCCAGCATTTT. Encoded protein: CAWSVPGVSNQPQHF.

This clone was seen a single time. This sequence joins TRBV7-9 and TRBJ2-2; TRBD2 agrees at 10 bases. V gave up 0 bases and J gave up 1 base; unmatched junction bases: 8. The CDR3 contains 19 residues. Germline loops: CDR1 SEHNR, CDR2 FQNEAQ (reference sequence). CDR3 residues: CASSLASITSGENTGELFF. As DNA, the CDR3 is TGTGCCAGCAGCTTAGCGAGTATTACTAGCGGGGAGAACACCGGGGAGCTGTTTTTT.

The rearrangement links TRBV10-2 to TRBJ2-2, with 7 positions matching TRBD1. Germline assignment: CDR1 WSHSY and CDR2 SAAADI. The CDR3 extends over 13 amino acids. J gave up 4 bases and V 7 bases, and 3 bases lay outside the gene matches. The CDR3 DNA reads TGCGCCAGCACGGGACAGAGCACCGGGGAGCTGTTTTTT. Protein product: CASTGQSTGELFF.

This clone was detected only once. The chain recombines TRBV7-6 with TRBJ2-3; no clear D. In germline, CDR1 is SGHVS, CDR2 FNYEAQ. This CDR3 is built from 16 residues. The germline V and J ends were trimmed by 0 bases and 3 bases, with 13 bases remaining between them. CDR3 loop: CASSLAFAAGTDTQYF. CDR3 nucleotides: TGTGCCAGCAGCTTAGCGTTCGCGGCCGGTACAGATACGCAGTATTTT.

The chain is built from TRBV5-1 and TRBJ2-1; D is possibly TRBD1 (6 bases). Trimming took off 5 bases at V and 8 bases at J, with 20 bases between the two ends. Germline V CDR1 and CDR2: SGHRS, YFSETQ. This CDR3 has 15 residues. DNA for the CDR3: TGCGCCAGCAGGATTCATAAAGTCAGGGGCCATGAGCAGTTCTTC. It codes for CASRIHKVRGHEQFF.

Here the CDR3 DNA reads TGTGCCAGCAGCAAGGTTGGCGGCCTAACCAGACAGGGGGGAACTGAAGCTTTCTTT. This sequence encodes CASSKVGGLTRQGGTEAFF. The chain links TRBV21-1 to TRBJ1-1; the table's D call of TRBD1 was not tested on the DNA. TRBV21-1 has pseudogene status. The CDR3 extends over 19 amino acids.

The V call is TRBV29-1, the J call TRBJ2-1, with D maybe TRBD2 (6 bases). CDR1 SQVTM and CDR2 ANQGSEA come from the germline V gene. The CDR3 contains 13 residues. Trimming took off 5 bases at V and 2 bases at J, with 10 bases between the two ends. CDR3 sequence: CSVLRDPYNEQFF. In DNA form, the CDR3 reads TGCAGCGTTTTGCGGGACCCCTACAATGAGCAGTTCTTC.

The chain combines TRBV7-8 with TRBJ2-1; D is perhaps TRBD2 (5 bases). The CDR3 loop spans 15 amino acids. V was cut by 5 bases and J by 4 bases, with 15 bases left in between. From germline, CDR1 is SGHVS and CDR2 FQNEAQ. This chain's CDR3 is CASSPGGAAYNEQFF. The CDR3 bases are TGTGCCAGCAGCCCCGGCGGAGCGGCTTACAATGAGCAGTTCTTC.

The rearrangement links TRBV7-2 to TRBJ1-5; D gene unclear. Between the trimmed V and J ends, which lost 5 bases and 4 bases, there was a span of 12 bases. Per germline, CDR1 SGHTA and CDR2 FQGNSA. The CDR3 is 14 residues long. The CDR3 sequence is CASSRVGGNQPQHF. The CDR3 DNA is TGTGCCAGCAGCCGGGTAGGCGGAAATCAGCCCCAGCATTTT. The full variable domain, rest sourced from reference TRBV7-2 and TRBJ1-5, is GAGVSQSPSNKVTEKGKDVELRCDPISGHTALYWYRQSLGQGLEFLIYFQGNSAPDKSGLPSDRFSAERTGGSVSTLTIQRTQQEDSAVYLCASSRVGGNQPQHFGDGTRLSIL.

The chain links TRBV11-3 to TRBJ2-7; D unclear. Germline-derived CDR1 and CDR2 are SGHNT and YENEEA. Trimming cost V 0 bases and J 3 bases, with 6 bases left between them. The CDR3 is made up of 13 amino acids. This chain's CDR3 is CASSLENNYEQYF. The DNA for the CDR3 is TGTGCCAGCAGCTTAGAGAACAACTACGAGCAGTACTTC.

The CDR3, as DNA: TGCGCCAGCAGCCCCGGGACAGGGGCGGAAAAACTGTTTTTT. It translates to CASSPGTGAEKLFF. This chain joins TRBV5-1 and TRBJ1-4, with TRBD1 identical over 10 bases. Germline loops: CDR1 SGHRS, CDR2 YFSETQ. The CDR3 is 14 residues long. Trimming removed 4 bases from V and 8 bases from J; junction bases left unmatched: 5.

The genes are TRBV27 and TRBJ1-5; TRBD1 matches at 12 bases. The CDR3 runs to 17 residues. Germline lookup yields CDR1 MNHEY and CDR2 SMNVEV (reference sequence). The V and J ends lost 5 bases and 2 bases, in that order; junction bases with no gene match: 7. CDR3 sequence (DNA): TGTGCCAGCAGTGGGGGACAGGGGGCAACGGGCAATCAGCCCCAGCATTTT. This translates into CASSGGQGATGNQPQHF.

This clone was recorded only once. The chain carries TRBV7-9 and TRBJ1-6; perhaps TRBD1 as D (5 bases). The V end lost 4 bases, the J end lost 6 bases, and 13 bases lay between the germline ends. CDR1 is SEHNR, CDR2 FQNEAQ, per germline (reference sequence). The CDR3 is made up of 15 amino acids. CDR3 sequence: CASSSGGTANSPLHF. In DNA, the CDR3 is TGTGCCAGCAGCTCTGGAGGGACGGCTAATTCACCCCTCCACTTT.

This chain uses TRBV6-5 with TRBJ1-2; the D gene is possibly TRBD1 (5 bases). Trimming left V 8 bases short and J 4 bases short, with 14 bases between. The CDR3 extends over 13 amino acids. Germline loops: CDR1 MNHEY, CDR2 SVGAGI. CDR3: CASLSRAAYGYTF. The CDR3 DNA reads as TGTGCCAGCTTGTCCAGGGCGGCCTATGGCTACACCTTC.

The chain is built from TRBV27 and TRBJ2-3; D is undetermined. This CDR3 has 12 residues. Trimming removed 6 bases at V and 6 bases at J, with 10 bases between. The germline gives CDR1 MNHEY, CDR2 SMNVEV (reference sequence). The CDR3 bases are TGTGCCAGCAGCCCCTCGCGGGATACGCAGTATTTT. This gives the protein CASSPSRDTQYF.

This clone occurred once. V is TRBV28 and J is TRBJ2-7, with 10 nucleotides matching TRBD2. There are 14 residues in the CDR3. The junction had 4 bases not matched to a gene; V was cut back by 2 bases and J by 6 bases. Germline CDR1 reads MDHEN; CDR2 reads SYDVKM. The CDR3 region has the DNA TGTGCCAGCAGTTTAGGGAGCGGGAGGGGCGAGCAGTACTTC. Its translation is CASSLGSGRGEQYF.

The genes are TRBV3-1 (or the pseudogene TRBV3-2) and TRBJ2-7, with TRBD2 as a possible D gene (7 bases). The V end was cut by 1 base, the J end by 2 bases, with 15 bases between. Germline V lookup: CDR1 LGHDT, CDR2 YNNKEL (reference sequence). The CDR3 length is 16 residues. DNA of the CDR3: TGTGCCAGCAGCCAAGTTTGGGGGGCGGGAGCCTACGAGCAGTACTTC. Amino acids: CASSQVWGAGAYEQYF.

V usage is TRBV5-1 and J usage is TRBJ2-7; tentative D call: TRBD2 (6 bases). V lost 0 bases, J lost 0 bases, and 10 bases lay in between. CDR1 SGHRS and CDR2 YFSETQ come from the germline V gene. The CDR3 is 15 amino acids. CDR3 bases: TGCGCCAGCAGCTTGGGACGGGGGAGCTCCTACGAGCAGTACTTC. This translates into CASSLGRGSSYEQYF.

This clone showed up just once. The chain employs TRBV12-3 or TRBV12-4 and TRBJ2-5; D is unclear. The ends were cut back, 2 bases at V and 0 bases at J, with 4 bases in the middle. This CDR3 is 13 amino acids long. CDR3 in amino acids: CASSLQYQETQYF. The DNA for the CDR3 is TGTGCCAGCAGTTTACAGTACCAAGAGACCCAGTACTTC.

The CDR3 DNA follows: TGTGCCAGCGGATGGGGGGAGACTCCCTATAATTCACCCCTCCACTTT. Amino acid sequence: CASGWGETPYNSPLHF. The chain uses TRBV27 and TRBJ1-6; D is perhaps TRBD1 (5 bases). V dropped 8 bases and J dropped 2 bases, with 16 bases sitting between them. Germline V lookup: CDR1 MNHEY, CDR2 SMNVEV (reference sequence). CDR3 length: 16 amino acids.

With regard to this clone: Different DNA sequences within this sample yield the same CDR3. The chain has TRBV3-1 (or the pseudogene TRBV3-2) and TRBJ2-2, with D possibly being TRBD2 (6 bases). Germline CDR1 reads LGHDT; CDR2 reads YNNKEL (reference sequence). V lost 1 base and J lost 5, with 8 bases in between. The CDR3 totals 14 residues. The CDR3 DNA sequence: TGTGCCAGCAGCCAAGGTGGAGGGACCGGGGAGCTGTTTTTT. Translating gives CASSQGGGTGELFF.

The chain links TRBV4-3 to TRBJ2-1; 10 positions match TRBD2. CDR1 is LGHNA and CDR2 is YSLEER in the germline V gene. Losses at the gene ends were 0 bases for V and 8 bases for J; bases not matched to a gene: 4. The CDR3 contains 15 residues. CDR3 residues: CASSQEPAGGDEQFF. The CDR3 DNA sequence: TGCGCCAGCAGCCAAGAACCAGCGGGAGGGGATGAGCAGTTCTTC.

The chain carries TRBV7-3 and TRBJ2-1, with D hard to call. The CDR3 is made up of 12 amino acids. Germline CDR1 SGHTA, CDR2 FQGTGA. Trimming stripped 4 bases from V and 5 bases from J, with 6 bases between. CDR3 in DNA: TGTGCCAGCAGCTCCCCAAACAATGAGCAGTTCTTC. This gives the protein CASSSPNNEQFF.

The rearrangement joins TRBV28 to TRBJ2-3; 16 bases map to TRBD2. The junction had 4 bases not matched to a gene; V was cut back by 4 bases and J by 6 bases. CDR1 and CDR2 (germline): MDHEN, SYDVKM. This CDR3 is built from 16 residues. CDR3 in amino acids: CASSYGTSGREDTQYF. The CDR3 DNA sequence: TGTGCCAGCAGTTACGGGACTAGCGGGAGGGAGGATACGCAGTATTTT.

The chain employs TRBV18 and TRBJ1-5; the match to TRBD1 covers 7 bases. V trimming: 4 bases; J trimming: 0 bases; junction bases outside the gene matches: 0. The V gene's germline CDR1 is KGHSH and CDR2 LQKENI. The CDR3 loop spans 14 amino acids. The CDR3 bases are TGTGCCAGCTCACGGGACAGTAGCAATCAGCCCCAGCATTTT. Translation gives CASSRDSSNQPQHF.